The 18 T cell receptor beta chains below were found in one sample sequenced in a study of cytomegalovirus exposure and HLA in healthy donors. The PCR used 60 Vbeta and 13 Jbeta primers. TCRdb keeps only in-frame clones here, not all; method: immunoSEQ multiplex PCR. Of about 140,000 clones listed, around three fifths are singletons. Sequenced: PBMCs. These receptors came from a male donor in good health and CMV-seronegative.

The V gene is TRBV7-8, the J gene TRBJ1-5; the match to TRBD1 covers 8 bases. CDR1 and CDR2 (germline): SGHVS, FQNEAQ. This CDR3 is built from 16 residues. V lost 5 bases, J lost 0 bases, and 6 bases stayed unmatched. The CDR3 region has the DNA TGTGCCAGCAGCCCAGGGACAGGCTATAGCAATCAGCCCCAGCATTTT. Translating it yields CASSPGTGYSNQPQHF.

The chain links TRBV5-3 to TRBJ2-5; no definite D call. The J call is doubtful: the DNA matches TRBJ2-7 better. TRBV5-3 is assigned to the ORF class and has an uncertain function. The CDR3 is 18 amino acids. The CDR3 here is CARSLDEFVGRSTYEQYF. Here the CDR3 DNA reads TGTGCCAGAAGCTTGGATGAGTTCGTCGGTCGGTCAACCTACGAGCAGTACTTC.

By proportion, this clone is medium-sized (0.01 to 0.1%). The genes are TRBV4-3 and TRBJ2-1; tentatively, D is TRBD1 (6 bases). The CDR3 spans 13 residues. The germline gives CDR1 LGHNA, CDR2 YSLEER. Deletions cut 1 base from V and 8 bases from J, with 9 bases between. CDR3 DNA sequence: TGCGCCAGCAGCCAAGCACAGGGTCATGAGCAGTTCTTC. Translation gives CASSQAQGHEQFF.

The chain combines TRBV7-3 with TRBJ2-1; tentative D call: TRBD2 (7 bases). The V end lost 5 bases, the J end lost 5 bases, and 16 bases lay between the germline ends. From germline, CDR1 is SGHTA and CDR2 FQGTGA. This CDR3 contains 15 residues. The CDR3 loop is CASSPMGGRDNEQFF. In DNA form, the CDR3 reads TGTGCCAGCAGCCCTATGGGGGGGCGTGACAATGAGCAGTTCTTC.

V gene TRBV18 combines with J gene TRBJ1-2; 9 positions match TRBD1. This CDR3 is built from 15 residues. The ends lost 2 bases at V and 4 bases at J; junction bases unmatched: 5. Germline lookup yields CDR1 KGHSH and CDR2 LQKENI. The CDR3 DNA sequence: TGTGCCAGCTCACCATCCCAGGGACAGGGCTATGGCTACACCTTC. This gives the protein CASSPSQGQGYGYTF.

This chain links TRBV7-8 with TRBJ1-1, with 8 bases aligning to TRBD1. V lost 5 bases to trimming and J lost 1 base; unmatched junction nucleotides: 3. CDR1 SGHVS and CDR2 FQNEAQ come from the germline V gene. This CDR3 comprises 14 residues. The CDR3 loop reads CASSTGTGNTEAFF. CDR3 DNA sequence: TGTGCCAGCAGCACCGGGACAGGGAACACTGAAGCTTTCTTT.

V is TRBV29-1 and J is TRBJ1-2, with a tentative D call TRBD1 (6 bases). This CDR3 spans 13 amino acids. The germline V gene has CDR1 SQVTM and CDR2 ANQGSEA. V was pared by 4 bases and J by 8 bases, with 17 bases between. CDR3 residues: CSVGGQLAGGYTF. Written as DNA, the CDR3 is TGCAGCGTTGGAGGACAGCTTGCTGGGGGCTACACCTTC.

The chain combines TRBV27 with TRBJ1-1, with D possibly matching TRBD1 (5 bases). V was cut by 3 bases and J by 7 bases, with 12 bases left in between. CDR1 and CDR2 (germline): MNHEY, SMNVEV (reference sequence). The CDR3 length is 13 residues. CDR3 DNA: TGTGCCAGCAGTTTCATGAGAGACAGTGAAGCTTTCTTT. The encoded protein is CASSFMRDSEAFF.

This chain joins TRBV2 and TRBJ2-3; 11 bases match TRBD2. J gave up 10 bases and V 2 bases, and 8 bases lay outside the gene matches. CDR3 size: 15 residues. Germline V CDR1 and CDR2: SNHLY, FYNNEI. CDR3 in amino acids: CASSEWVAGGQAQYF. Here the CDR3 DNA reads TGTGCCAGCAGTGAATGGGTAGCGGGGGGGCAGGCGCAGTATTTT.

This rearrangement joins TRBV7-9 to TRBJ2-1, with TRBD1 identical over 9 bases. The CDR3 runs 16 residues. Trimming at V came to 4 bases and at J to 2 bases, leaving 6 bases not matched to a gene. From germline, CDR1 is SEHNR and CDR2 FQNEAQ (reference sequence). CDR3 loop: CASSSPGQGTYNEQFF. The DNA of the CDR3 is TGTGCCAGCAGCTCCCCCGGACAGGGGACCTACAATGAGCAGTTCTTC.

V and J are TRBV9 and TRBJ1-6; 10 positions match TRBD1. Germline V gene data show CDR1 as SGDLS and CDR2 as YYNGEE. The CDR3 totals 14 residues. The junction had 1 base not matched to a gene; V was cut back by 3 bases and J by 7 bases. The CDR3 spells CASSGTGGNSPLHF. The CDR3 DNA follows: TGTGCCAGCAGCGGGACAGGGGGGAATTCACCCCTCCACTTT.

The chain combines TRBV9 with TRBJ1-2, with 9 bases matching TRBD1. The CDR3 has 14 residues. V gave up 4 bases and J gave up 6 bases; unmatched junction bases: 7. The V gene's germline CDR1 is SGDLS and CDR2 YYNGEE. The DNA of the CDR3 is TGTGCCAGCAGCCTTATGACAGGGGGGAATGGCTACACCTTC. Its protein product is CASSLMTGGNGYTF.

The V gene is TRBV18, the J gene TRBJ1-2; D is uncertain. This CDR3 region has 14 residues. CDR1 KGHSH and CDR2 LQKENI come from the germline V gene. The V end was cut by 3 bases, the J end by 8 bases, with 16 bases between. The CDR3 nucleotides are TGTGCCAGCTCACCTCAAACGAGGGAGCGGGGCTACACCTTC. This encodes CASSPQTRERGYTF.

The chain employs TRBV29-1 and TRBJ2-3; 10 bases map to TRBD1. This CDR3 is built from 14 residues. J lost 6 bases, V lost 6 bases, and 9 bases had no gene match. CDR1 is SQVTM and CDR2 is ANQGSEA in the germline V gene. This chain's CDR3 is CSVLRTGGADTQYF. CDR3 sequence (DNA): TGCAGCGTACTAAGGACAGGGGGAGCGGATACGCAGTATTTT.

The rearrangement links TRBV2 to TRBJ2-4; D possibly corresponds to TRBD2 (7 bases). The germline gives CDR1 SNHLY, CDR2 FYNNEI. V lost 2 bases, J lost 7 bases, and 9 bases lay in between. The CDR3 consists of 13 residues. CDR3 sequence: CASSERGGNIQYF. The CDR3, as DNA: TGTGCCAGCAGTGAAAGGGGGGGGAACATTCAGTACTTC.

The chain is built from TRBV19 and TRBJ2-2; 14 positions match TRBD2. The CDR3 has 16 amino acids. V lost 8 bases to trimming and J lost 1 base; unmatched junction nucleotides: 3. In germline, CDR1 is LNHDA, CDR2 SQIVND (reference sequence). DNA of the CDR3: TGTGCCAGTCACGGGACTAGCGGGGGGAACACCGGGGAGCTGTTTTTT. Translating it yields CASHGTSGGNTGELFF. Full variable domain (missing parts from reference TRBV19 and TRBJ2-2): DGGITQSPKYLFRKEGQNVTLSCEQNLNHDAMYWYRQDPGQGLRLIYYSQIVNDFQKGDIAEGYSVSREKKESFPLTVTSAQKNPTAFYLCASHGTSGGNTGELFFGEGSRLTVL.

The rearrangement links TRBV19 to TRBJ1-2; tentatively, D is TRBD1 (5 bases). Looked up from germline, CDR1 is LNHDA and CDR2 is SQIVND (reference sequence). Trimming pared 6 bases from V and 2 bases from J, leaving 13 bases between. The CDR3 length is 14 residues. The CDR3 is CASRIQGYNYGYTF. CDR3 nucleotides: TGTGCCAGTAGGATCCAGGGTTACAACTATGGCTACACCTTC. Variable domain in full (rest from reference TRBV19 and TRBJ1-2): DGGITQSPKYLFRKEGQNVTLSCEQNLNHDAMYWYRQDPGQGLRLIYYSQIVNDFQKGDIAEGYSVSREKKESFPLTVTSAQKNPTAFYLCASRIQGYNYGYTFGSGTRLTVV.

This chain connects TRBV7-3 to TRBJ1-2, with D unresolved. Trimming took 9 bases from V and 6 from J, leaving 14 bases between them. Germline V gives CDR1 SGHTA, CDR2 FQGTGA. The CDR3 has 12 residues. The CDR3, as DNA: TGTGCCAGTAGGGAAGGACTGGATGGCTACACCTTC. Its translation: CASREGLDGYTF.